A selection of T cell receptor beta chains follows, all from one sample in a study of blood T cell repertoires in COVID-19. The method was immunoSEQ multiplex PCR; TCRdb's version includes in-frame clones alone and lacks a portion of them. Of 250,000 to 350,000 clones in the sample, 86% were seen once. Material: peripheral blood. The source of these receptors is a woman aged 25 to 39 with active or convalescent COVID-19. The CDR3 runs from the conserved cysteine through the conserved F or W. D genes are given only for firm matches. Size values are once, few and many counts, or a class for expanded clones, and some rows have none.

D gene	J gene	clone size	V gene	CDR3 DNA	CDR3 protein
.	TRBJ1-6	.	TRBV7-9	TGTGCCAGCAGCTTAGCGGGCCCCGGCAATTCACCCCTCCACTTT	CASSLAGPGNSPLHF
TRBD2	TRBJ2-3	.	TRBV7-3	TGTGCCAGCAGCCTAGCGGTAGCGGGGCTGGGCACAGATACGCAGTATTTT	CASSLAVAGLGTDTQYF
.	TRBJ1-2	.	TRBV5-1	TGCGCCAGCAGCTTGGGGGGCGACTCCTATGGCTACACCTTC	CASSLGGDSYGYTF
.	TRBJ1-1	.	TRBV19	TGTGCCAGTAGTTCCGACAGCGTCACTGAAGCTTTCTTT	CASSSDSVTEAFF
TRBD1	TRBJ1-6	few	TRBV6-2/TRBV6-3	TGTGCCAGCAGTTCCCGGACAGGGCTCAGCTCCTATAATTCACCCCTCCACTTT	CASSSRTGLSSYNSPLHF
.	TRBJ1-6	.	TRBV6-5	TGTGCCAGCAGTTACGCTAGAGGCGACTCACCCCTCCACTTT	CASSYARGDSPLHF
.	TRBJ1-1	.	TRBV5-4	TGTGCCAGCAGCCCCACGACACCGAACACTGAAGCTTTCTTT	CASSPTTPNTEAFF
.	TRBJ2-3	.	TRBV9	TGTGCCAGCAGCGTAGTGGCGGGTATAGATACGCAGTATTTT	CASSVVAGIDTQYF
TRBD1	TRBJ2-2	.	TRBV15	TGTGCCACCAGCAGAGATGTTGGCAGGGGGCCCACCGGGGAGCTGTTTTTT	CATSRDVGRGPTGELFF
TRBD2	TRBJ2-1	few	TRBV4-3	TGCGCCAGCAGCCTCGAACTAGCGTGGACGGGGAATGAGCAGTTCTTC	CASSLELAWTGNEQFF
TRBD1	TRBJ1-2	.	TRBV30	TGTGCCTGGAGTCCGGGACAGGGGTATGGCTACACCTTC	CAWSPGQGYGYTF
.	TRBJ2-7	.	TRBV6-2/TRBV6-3	TGTGCCAGCAGTAGTGACATTTGGGAGCAGTACTTC	CASSSDIWEQYF
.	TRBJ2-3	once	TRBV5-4	TGTGCCAGCAGCTTGGAGAGAGGAGATTCAGATACGCAGTATTTT	CASSLERGDSDTQYF
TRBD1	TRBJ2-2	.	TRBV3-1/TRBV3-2	TGTGCCAGCAGCCCCGGGACAGGGGGCTTCGGGGAGCTGTTTTTT	CASSPGTGGFGELFF
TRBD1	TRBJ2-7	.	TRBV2	TGTGCCAGCAGGGGACAGGGCTACGAGCAGTACTTC	CASRGQGYEQYF
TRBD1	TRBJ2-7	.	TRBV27	TGTGCCAGCAGTTTATCGGGGACAGGGAACGAGCAGTACTTC	CASSLSGTGNEQYF
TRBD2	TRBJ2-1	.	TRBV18	TGTGCCAGCTCACCACCCAGCGGGGGGGATTACAATGAGCAGTTCTTC	CASSPPSGGDYNEQFF
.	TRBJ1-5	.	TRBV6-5	TGTGCCAGCAGCCATGGGCAGGGGAGAGAGCAGCCCCAGCATTTT	CASSHGQGREQPQHF
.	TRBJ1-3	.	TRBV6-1	TGTGCCAGCAGTGATGGGGCCTCTGGAAACACCATATATTTT	CASSDGASGNTIYF
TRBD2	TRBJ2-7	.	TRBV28	TGTGCCAGCAGTTTAGGGCTAGCGGGGGCCACCTACGAGCAGTACTTC	CASSLGLAGATYEQYF
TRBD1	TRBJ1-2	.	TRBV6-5	TGTGCCAGCAGTTACTATGCAGGGGGTAACTATGGCTACACCTTC	CASSYYAGGNYGYTF
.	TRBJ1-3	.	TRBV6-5	TGTGCCAGCAATCCGGCGACTATCTCTGGAAACACCATATATTTT	CASNPATISGNTIYF
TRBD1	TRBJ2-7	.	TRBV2	TGTGCCAGCAGTCGACAGACAGGGCGCTACGAGCAGTACTTC	CASSRQTGRYEQYF
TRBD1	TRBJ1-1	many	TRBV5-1	TGCGCCAGCAGCGACGGGACAGGGAGATTGAACACTGAAGCTTTCTTT	CASSDGTGRLNTEAFF
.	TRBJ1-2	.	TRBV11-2	TGTGCCAGCAGCTATCACAGGGTCACTGATGGCTACACCTTC	CASSYHRVTDGYTF
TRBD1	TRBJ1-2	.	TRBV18	TGTGCCAGCTCACCGGGACAGAACCCAACGGGGTATGGCTACACCTTC	CASSPGQNPTGYGYTF
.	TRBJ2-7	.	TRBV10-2	TGCGCCAGCAGTCCGGAACGGGGCTACGAGCAGTACTTC	CASSPERGYEQYF